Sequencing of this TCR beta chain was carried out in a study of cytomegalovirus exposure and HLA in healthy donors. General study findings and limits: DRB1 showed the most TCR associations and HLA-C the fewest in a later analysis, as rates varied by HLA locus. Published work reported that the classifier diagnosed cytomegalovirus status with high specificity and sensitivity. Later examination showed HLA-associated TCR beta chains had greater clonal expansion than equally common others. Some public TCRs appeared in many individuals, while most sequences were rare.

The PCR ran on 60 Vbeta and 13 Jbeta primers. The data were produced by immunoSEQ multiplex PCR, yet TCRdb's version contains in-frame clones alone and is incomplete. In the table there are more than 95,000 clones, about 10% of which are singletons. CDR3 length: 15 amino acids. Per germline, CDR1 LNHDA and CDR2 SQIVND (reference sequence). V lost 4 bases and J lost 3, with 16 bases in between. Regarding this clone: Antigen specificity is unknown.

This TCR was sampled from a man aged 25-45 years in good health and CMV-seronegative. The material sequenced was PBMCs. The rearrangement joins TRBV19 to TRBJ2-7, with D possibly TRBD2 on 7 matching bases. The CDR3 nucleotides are TGTGCCAGTAGTACACAACAGGGAGGGCTCTACGAGCAGTACTTC. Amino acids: CASSTQQGGLYEQYF.